The rows below give T cell receptor beta chains drawn from one sample of a study of response to subunit inactivated influenza vaccine. TCRdb itself ran the RT-PCR reads through MiXCR, one entry per CDR3 protein. The data hold 250,000 to 350,000 distinct CDR3 sequences, with roughly 22% observed a single time. This specimen consisted of PBMCs from blood, obtained less than 22 months after vaccination. All receptors derive from a man between 50 and 69 years old who received an inactivated influenza vaccine. CDR3s include the opening cysteine and the closing phenylalanine or tryptophan. Each record gives: V gene, D gene, clone size, J gene, CDR3 protein, CDR3 DNA. The D gene is left open where the match is weak. Rows may omit the clone size; those that give it use once, few, many or a size class.

v_call: TRBV6-1
d_call: .
clone_size: .
j_call: TRBJ1-4
cdr3_aa: CASSRDIVSTNEKLFF
cdr3_nt: TGTGCCAGCAGCCGGGACATTGTTTCAACTAATGAAAAACTGTTTTTT

v_call: TRBV11-1
d_call: .
clone_size: .
j_call: TRBJ2-1
cdr3_aa: CASSLALPGANEQFF
cdr3_nt: TGTGCCAGCAGCTTAGCTCTACCAGGGGCCAATGAGCAGTTCTTC

v_call: TRBV2
d_call: .
clone_size: few
j_call: TRBJ1-2
cdr3_aa: CASSELNPGFFPSYTF
cdr3_nt: TGTGCCAGCAGTGAGTTAAACCCGGGATTCTTCCCCTCATACACCTTC

v_call: TRBV12-3/TRBV12-4
d_call: .
clone_size: few
j_call: TRBJ1-5
cdr3_aa: CASRLGRNQPQHF
cdr3_nt: TGTGCCAGCAGACTTGGACGGAATCAGCCCCAGCATTTT

v_call: TRBV24-1
d_call: .
clone_size: .
j_call: TRBJ2-5
cdr3_aa: CATSDPTGYQETQYF
cdr3_nt: TGTGCCACCAGTGACCCCACAGGGTACCAAGAGACCCAGTACTTC

v_call: TRBV5-1
d_call: .
clone_size: .
j_call: TRBJ1-1
cdr3_aa: CASSFQGPNTEAFF
cdr3_nt: TGCGCCAGCAGCTTCCAGGGGCCGAACACTGAAGCTTTCTTT

v_call: TRBV4-2
d_call: TRBD1
clone_size: many
j_call: TRBJ1-2
cdr3_aa: CASSQEGQGAYGYTF
cdr3_nt: TGTGCCAGCAGCCAAGAAGGGCAGGGGGCGTATGGCTACACCTTC

v_call: TRBV7-8
d_call: .
clone_size: .
j_call: TRBJ1-5
cdr3_aa: CASSLSALDNQPQHF
cdr3_nt: TGTGCCAGCAGCTTATCGGCCCTAGACAATCAGCCCCAGCATTTT

v_call: TRBV29-1
d_call: TRBD2
clone_size: .
j_call: TRBJ2-2
cdr3_aa: CSVEHYGRAPGELFF
cdr3_nt: TGCAGCGTTGAACACTACGGGAGGGCCCCCGGGGAGCTGTTTTTT

v_call: TRBV5-1
d_call: TRBD1
clone_size: .
j_call: TRBJ2-5
cdr3_aa: CASRSGQEETQYF
cdr3_nt: TGCGCCAGCAGGTCAGGACAGGAAGAGACCCAGTACTTC

v_call: TRBV2
d_call: .
clone_size: few
j_call: TRBJ2-7
cdr3_aa: CASSRDLAVTYEQYF
cdr3_nt: TGTGCCAGCAGTCGCGACTTGGCGGTGACCTACGAGCAGTACTTC

v_call: TRBV6-1
d_call: .
clone_size: few
j_call: TRBJ1-6
cdr3_aa: CASTLNEGSHSPLHF
cdr3_nt: TGTGCCAGCACCCTAAATGAGGGGAGCCATTCACCCCTCCACTTT

v_call: TRBV28
d_call: .
clone_size: .
j_call: TRBJ2-7
cdr3_aa: CASSLSLVMGRYEQYF
cdr3_nt: TGTGCCAGCAGTTTATCCTTGGTTATGGGCCGCTACGAGCAGTACTTC

v_call: TRBV20-1
d_call: .
clone_size: .
j_call: TRBJ2-5
cdr3_aa: CSASQGQETQYF
cdr3_nt: TGCAGTGCGTCTCAAGGCCAAGAGACCCAGTACTTC

v_call: TRBV7-3
d_call: .
clone_size: .
j_call: TRBJ2-1
cdr3_aa: CASSPQGANNEQFF
cdr3_nt: TGTGCCAGCAGCCCACAGGGTGCTAACAATGAGCAGTTCTTC

v_call: TRBV20-1
d_call: .
clone_size: .
j_call: TRBJ2-1
cdr3_aa: CSARDLALSSYNEQFF
cdr3_nt: TGCAGTGCTAGAGACCTAGCCCTAAGCTCCTACAATGAGCAGTTCTTC

v_call: TRBV30
d_call: TRBD1
clone_size: once
j_call: TRBJ1-1
cdr3_aa: CAWSQTGGTEAFF
cdr3_nt: TGTGCCTGGAGCCAAACAGGGGGCACTGAAGCTTTCTTT

v_call: TRBV29-1
d_call: TRBD1
clone_size: .
j_call: TRBJ2-7
cdr3_aa: CSGSQGQGVYEQYF
cdr3_nt: TGCAGCGGCTCCCAGGGACAGGGGGTGTACGAGCAGTACTTC

v_call: TRBV20-1
d_call: .
clone_size: once
j_call: TRBJ1-6
cdr3_aa: CSARAPAGRNSPLHF
cdr3_nt: TGCAGTGCTAGAGCGCCGGCAGGCCGGAATTCACCCCTCCACTTT

v_call: TRBV3-1
d_call: .
clone_size: few
j_call: TRBJ2-3
cdr3_aa: CASSQESRDTQYF
cdr3_nt: TGTGCCAGCAGCCAAGAGTCCCGAGATACGCAGTATTTT

v_call: TRBV29-1
d_call: TRBD2
clone_size: .
j_call: TRBJ2-5
cdr3_aa: CSVGPKLAGAHQTQYF
cdr3_nt: TGCAGCGTGGGTCCTAAGCTAGCGGGGGCACACCAAACCCAGTACTTC

v_call: TRBV9
d_call: .
clone_size: .
j_call: TRBJ1-4
cdr3_aa: CASSNSQSPSGLFF
cdr3_nt: TGTGCCAGCAGCAACAGTCAAAGCCCTTCCGGACTGTTTTTT

v_call: TRBV6-1
d_call: .
clone_size: .
j_call: TRBJ2-1
cdr3_aa: CASSVQSSGKDEQFF
cdr3_nt: TGTGCCAGCAGCGTACAATCATCGGGGAAGGATGAGCAGTTCTTC

v_call: TRBV28
d_call: .
clone_size: .
j_call: TRBJ1-1
cdr3_aa: CASIRAATLNTEAFF
cdr3_nt: TGTGCCAGCATTAGGGCCGCTACCTTGAACACTGAAGCTTTCTTT

v_call: TRBV29-1
d_call: .
clone_size: few
j_call: TRBJ2-2
cdr3_aa: CSFARRETGELFF
cdr3_nt: TGCAGCTTTGCCAGGAGGGAAACCGGGGAGCTGTTTTTT

v_call: TRBV6-6
d_call: .
clone_size: .
j_call: TRBJ2-5
cdr3_aa: CASGNRPETQYF
cdr3_nt: TGTGCCAGCGGTAACCGGCCAGAGACCCAGTACTTC